A selection of T cell receptor beta chains follows, all from one sample in a study of blood T cell repertoires in COVID-19. Here immunoSEQ multiplex PCR was the method, and the copy in TCRdb shows in-frame clones only, minus some. Among 290,000 or so clones, roughly 87% were seen once, and the ten largest hold roughly 2%. Sequencing used peripheral blood. The receptor source for this set is a man aged 18 to 29 with active or convalescent COVID-19. Each CDR3 is given with its conserved first and last residue. D genes are given only for firm matches. Not all rows give a size; the values are once, few, many and, for expanded clones, a class.

.,TRBV19,TRBJ2-2,TRBD1,TGTGCCAGTAGCATTTTACCGGGACAGGGTTCATCCGGGGAGCTGTTTTTT,CASSILPGQGSSGELFF
.,TRBV5-1,TRBJ2-3,.,TGCGCCAGCAGCCTGTATGGGACTCCCACAGATACGCAGTATTTT,CASSLYGTPTDTQYF
.,TRBV7-6,TRBJ1-5,.,TGTGCCAGCAGCTTCGGGGGAACTCAGCCCCAGCATTTT,CASSFGGTQPQHF
.,TRBV6-2/TRBV6-3,TRBJ1-5,.,TGTGCCAGCAGTTATGACTCAAGCAATCAGCCCCAGCATTTT,CASSYDSSNQPQHF
.,TRBV27,TRBJ2-1,TRBD2,TGTGCCAGCAGTTTCTCAGCGGGAGTCTCTTACAATGAGCAGTTCTTC,CASSFSAGVSYNEQFF
.,TRBV28,TRBJ2-1,TRBD2,TGTGCCAGCAGTGAAAGCCTAGCGGGAGAGATCTACAATGAGCAGTTCTTC,CASSESLAGEIYNEQFF
.,TRBV2,TRBJ1-2,TRBD1,TGTGCCAGCAGTGACAGGGGGCATGGCTACACCTTC,CASSDRGHGYTF
.,TRBV7-9,TRBJ2-4,.,TGTGCCAGCAGCTTAAGTGAACTGGCCAAAAACATTCAGTACTTC,CASSLSELAKNIQYF
.,TRBV9,TRBJ2-3,TRBD2,TGTGCCAGCAGCTCGACCCCCCCTAGCGGGGAGTCAGATACGCAGTATTTT,CASSSTPPSGESDTQYF
.,TRBV10-2,TRBJ2-7,TRBD1,TGCGCCAGCAGTAAATCGACAGGGGGGCTGGGGTACGAGCAGTACTTC,CASSKSTGGLGYEQYF
.,TRBV5-6,TRBJ2-5,.,TGTGCCAGCAGCTTGGCGACTCGGGAGACCCAGTACTTC,CASSLATRETQYF
few,TRBV6-2/TRBV6-3,TRBJ1-2,.,TGTGCCAGCAGCCTTACAGACTATGGCTACACCTTC,CASSLTDYGYTF
few,TRBV27,TRBJ1-5,.,TGTGCCAGCCAGGACAGACCTTATAGCAATCAGCCCCAGCATTTT,CASQDRPYSNQPQHF